A single sample is the source of the 11 T cell receptor beta chains below, sequenced in a study of beta chain features in type 1 diabetes. Sequencing targeted expressed TCRB transcripts, as all isolated RNA had been reverse transcribed. Assay used: immunoSEQ multiplex PCR; TCRdb lists only in-frame clones, some missing. The sample includes about 130,000 clones, around a tenth of them seen just once. The sequenced sample consisted of central memory CD4+ T cells from blood. The source is a man between 18 and 29 years old in good health.

The chain has TRBV18 and TRBJ1-5; D is perhaps TRBD1 (5 bases). There are 17 residues in the CDR3. Per germline, CDR1 KGHSH and CDR2 LQKENI. V lost 0 bases, J lost 5 bases, and 17 bases lay in between. CDR3 residues: CASSPPAGPLSHQPQHF. CDR3 nucleotide sequence: TGTGCCAGCTCACCACCAGCGGGACCGCTAAGCCATCAGCCCCAGCATTTT.

This clone was found a few times. The V call is TRBV10-2, the J call TRBJ2-5; possibly TRBD2 for D (5 bases). Germline assignment: CDR1 WSHSY and CDR2 SAAADI. The CDR3 has 14 amino acids. Trimming stripped 0 bases from V and 7 bases from J, with 12 bases between. For the CDR3, the DNA is TGCGCCAGCAGTGAGTCATCTAATGAGGGGACCCAGTACTTC. This sequence encodes CASSESSNEGTQYF.

The table lists this clone with a few counts. The J gene is TRBJ2-7, the V gene TRBV28; 10 positions agree with TRBD1. Germline CDR1 reads MDHEN; CDR2 reads SYDVKM. V was pared by 5 bases and J by 6 bases, with 7 bases of the junction left unmatched. CDR3 size: 14 residues. The CDR3 coding sequence is TGTGCCAGCAGTCGTTCCGGGACAGGGGTCGAGCAGTACTTC. Its protein is CASSRSGTGVEQYF.

This clone has at least ten counts. The CDR3: CATSPAGGLGGDTQYF. In DNA, the CDR3 is TGTGCCACCAGCCCAGCGGGGGGCCTTGGGGGAGATACGCAGTATTTT. The rearrangement links TRBV15 to TRBJ2-3, with 9 bases identical to TRBD2. V lost 5 bases and J lost 5; bases outside the gene matches: 11. The CDR3 is 16 amino acids. Germline CDR1 and CDR2: LNHNV and YYDKDF (reference sequence).

This clone was seen a handful of times. The gene calls are TRBV29-1 and TRBJ2-5; no firm D call. CDR3 length: 13 residues. CDR1 is SQVTM and CDR2 is ANQGSEA in the germline V gene. V dropped 8 bases and J dropped 3 bases, with 16 bases sitting between them. Here the CDR3 DNA reads TGCAGCTCTGAACGTGGTGAGAAAGAGACCCAGTACTTC. Translated, it gives CSSERGEKETQYF.

This clone has only a few counts. The V call is TRBV2, the J call TRBJ2-1; possibly TRBD1 for D (5 bases). Deletions cut 5 bases from V and 2 bases from J, with 13 bases between. Per the germline V gene, CDR1 is SNHLY and CDR2 is FYNNEI. The CDR3 loop spans 15 amino acids. The CDR3 nucleotides are TGTGCCAGCAGTAAGGGGCAGGGAACCTACAATGAGCAGTTCTTC. Translating it yields CASSKGQGTYNEQFF. Using reference TRBV2 and TRBJ2-1 for the parts outside the CDR3, the full variable domain is EPEVTQTPSHQVTQMGQEVILRCVPISNHLYFYWYRQILGQKVEFLVSFYNNEISEKSEIFDDQFSVERPDGSNFTLKIRSTKLEDSAMYFCASSKGQGTYNEQFFGPGTRLTVL.

The chain combines TRBV25-1 with TRBJ1-1; weak D call: TRBD1 (5 bases). The CDR3 covers 14 residues. Germline V gives CDR1 MGHDK, CDR2 SYGVNS. V was trimmed by 0 bases and J by 5 bases, leaving 10 bases between them. The DNA of the CDR3 is TGTGCCAGCAGTGAATATCGGGGGGGGACTGAAGCTTTCTTT. Its protein is CASSEYRGGTEAFF.

This clone has a handful of counts. The DNA of the CDR3 is TGTGCCAGCAGCTTCTTGGAGGCTAACTTCTATGGCTACACCTTC. Its translation: CASSFLEANFYGYTF. The chain recombines TRBV5-6 with TRBJ1-2; D uncertain. The V gene lost 2 bases and the J gene lost 4 bases, with 15 bases spanning the gap. CDR3 length: 15 amino acids. CDR1 is SGHDT, CDR2 YYEEEE, per germline.

The chain recombines TRBV6-6 with TRBJ1-5, with 7 bases aligning to TRBD1. This CDR3 is built from 16 residues. V lost 0 bases to trimming and J lost 2 bases; unmatched junction nucleotides: 4. The V gene's germline CDR1 is MNHNY and CDR2 SVGAGI (reference sequence). CDR3 bases: TGTGCCAGCAGTTACTCACAGGGGCAAGGCAATCAGCCCCAGCATTTT. It yields the protein CASSYSQGQGNQPQHF.

This clone was seen a few times. The chain carries TRBV7-2 and TRBJ2-1; a weak D match, TRBD1 (6 bases). This CDR3 is built from 15 residues. The V end lost 3 bases, the J end lost 1 base, and 10 bases lay between the germline ends. CDR1 is SGHTA and CDR2 is FQGNSA in the germline V gene. This chain's CDR3 is CASSFSRGSYNEQFF. CDR3 in DNA: TGTGCCAGCAGCTTTTCCAGGGGATCCTACAATGAGCAGTTCTTC.

This clone was observed a handful of times. The chain has TRBV4-3 and TRBJ1-6, with D perhaps TRBD1 (5 bases). The CDR3 contains 16 residues. Deletions cut 1 base from V and 7 bases from J, with 14 bases between. The germline V gene encodes CDR1 LGHNA and CDR2 YSLEER. The CDR3 coding sequence is TGCGCCAGCAGCCAAGTCCAGGGCAAGAGGAATTCACCCCTCCACTTT. Its translation: CASSQVQGKRNSPLHF.